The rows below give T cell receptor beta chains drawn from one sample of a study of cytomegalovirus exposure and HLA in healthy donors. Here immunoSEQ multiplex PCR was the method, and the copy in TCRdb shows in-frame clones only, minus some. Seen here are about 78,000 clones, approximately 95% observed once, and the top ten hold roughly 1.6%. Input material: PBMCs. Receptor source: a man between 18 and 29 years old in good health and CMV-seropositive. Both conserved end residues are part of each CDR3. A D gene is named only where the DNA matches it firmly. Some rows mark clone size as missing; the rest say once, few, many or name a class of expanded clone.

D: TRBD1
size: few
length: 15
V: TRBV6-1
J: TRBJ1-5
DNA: TGTGCCAGCAGGGGGACAGGGGGCGAAAATCAGCCCCAGCATTTT
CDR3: CASRGTGGENQPQHF

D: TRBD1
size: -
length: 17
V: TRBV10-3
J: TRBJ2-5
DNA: TGTGCCATCAGCCCCGGGACAGGGGACAACCGGGGGGAGACCCAGTACTTC
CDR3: CAISPGTGDNRGETQYF

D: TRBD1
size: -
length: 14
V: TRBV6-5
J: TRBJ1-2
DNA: TGTGCCAGCAAACCAACAGGGGGCGCCTATGGCTACACCTTC
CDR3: CASKPTGGAYGYTF

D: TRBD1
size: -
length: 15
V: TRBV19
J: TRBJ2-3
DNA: TGTGCCAGCCGCCGTTCGGGACAGAGCACAGATACGCAGTATTTT
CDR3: CASRRSGQSTDTQYF

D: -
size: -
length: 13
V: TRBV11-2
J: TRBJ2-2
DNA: TGTGCCAGCAGCCCCCCCGGCACCGGGGAGCTGTTTTTT
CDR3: CASSPPGTGELFF

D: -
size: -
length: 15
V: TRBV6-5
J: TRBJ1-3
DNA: TGTGCCAGCAGTTACTCGCCAGGGTCTGGAAACACCATATATTTT
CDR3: CASSYSPGSGNTIYF

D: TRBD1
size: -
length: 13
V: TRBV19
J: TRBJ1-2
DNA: TGTGCCAGTAGTACCGGGACAGGGGTAGGCTACACCTTC
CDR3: CASSTGTGVGYTF

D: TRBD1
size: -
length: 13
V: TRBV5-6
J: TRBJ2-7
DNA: TGTGCCAGCAGCTCGTCCCGGGACAGGGGACAGTACTTC
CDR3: CASSSSRDRGQYF

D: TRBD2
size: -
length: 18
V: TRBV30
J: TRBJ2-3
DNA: TGTGCCTGGAGGGGCGGCCACCGGGACGGGGGGAGCACAGATACGCAGTATTTT
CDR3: CAWRGGHRDGGSTDTQYF

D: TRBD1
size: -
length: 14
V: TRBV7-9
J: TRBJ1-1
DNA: TGTGCCAGCAGCCCCCAGGGGGCTGAAACTGAAGCTTTCTTT
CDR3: CASSPQGAETEAFF

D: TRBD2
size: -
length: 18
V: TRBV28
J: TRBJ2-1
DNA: TGTGCCAGCGGCATTGGCCGGACTAGCGGAAAAATATACAATGAGCAGTTCTTC
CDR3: CASGIGRTSGKIYNEQFF

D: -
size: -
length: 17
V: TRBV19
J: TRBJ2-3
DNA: TGTGCCAGGAGAGACGGATTGGCTACTGCAGGATTAGATACGCAGTATTTT
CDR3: CARRDGLATAGLDTQYF

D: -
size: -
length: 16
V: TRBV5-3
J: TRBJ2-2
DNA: TGTGCCAGAAGCTTGCCAGGGAATTGCAACACCGGGGAGCTGTTTTTT
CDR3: CARSLPGNCNTGELFF

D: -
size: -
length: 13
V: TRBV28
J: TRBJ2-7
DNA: TGTGCCAGCAGACTAGATACCCGCCCGAAGCAGTACTTC
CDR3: CASRLDTRPKQYF

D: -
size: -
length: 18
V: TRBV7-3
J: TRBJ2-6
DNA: TGTGCCAGCAGCTTACGTGGCAGGGGAGCTTCTGGGGCCAACGTCCTGACTTTC
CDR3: CASSLRGRGASGANVLTF

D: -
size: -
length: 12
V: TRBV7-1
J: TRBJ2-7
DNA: TGTGCCAGCAGCGAGAGCTCCTACGAGCAGTACTTC
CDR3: CASSESSYEQYF

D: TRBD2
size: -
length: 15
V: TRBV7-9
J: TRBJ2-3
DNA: TGTGCCAGCATCAATTCCGGGACTAGATCAGATACGCAGTATTTT
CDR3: CASINSGTRSDTQYF

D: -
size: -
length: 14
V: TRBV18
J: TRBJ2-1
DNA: TGTGCCAGCTCAAAGGCGGGATCCTACAATGAGCAGTTCTTC
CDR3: CASSKAGSYNEQFF

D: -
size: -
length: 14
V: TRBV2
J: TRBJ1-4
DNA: TGTGCCAGCACGCCTACGACAGAAAATGAAAAACTGTTTTTT
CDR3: CASTPTTENEKLFF

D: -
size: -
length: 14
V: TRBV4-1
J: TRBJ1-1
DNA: TGCGCCAGCAGCCAAGATTCGAGTGCCACTGAAGCTTTCTTT
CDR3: CASSQDSSATEAFF